The clone carrying this T cell receptor (beta chain) appeared a few times. Its target is not known. The V gene lost 0 bases and the J gene lost 3 bases, with 8 bases spanning the gap. The germline CDR1 and CDR2 sequences are SGHTA and FQGNSA. The CDR3 contains 14 residues. The source of the sample is a study of beta chain features in type 1 diabetes. Expressed TCRB transcripts were sequenced after all isolated RNA was converted to cDNA. The method was immunoSEQ multiplex PCR; TCRdb's version includes in-frame clones alone and lacks a portion of them. The table includes under 950,000 clones, 17% detected once. Study observations and caveats: High-TCR-expressing cells could be over-represented by cDNA sequencing.

This receptor was obtained from a woman in her late teens or twenties in good health. The chain combines TRBV7-2 with TRBJ1-2; D possibly corresponds to TRBD1 (6 bases). Sequencing used naive CD4+ T cells from blood. The CDR3 DNA sequence: TGTGCCAGCAGCTTAGCCCGACAGGACTATGGCTACACCTTC. It is translated as CASSLARQDYGYTF.